These 26 T cell receptor beta chains originate from one sample sequenced in a study of low-dose radiotherapy and immunotherapy resistance in tumors. TCRs were put through roughly 20 PCR cycles of amplification with Phusion. A constant-region primer and the V-primer adapter served as the primer pair. TCRdb recomputed calls from the reads with MiXCR, one row per CDR3 protein. Of about 50,000 distinct CDR3 sequences listed, about 10% are singletons. Time point noted: before trial treatment. The sample in question was PBMCs, obtained before treatment. These receptors came from a female donor with ovarian cancer.

There are many counts of this clonotype. J is TRBJ2-3 and V is TRBV9, with TRBD2 identical over 7 bases. The CDR3 is made up of 14 amino acids. The J segment lost 5 bases and the V segment lost 3 bases, leaving 6 bases of the junction unmatched. The germline V gene encodes CDR1 SGDLS and CDR2 YYNGEE. Here the CDR3 reads CASSETPGGDTQYF. In DNA form, the CDR3 reads TGTGCCAGCAGCGAGACCCCGGGAGGAGATACGCAGTATTTT.

This clonotype was observed at least ten times. The chain recombines TRBV5-1 with TRBJ1-2, with D possibly matching TRBD1 (6 bases). This CDR3 comprises 16 residues. Trimming took off 0 bases at V and 3 bases at J, with 15 bases between the two ends. The V gene's germline CDR1 is SGHRS and CDR2 YFSETQ. The CDR3 coding sequence is TGCGCCAGCAGCTTGGACCCGCCGACAGGAGACTATGGCTACACCTTC. As protein: CASSLDPPTGDYGYTF.

This clonotype has a count of ten or more. The chain couples TRBV20-1 to TRBJ2-3; D not resolved. This CDR3 comprises 13 residues. V was trimmed by 3 bases and J by 5 bases, leaving 12 bases between them. Germline V gene lookup returns CDR1 DFQATT and CDR2 SNEGSKA (reference sequence). The CDR3 coding sequence is TGCAGTGCTAGTTCCGACTTACAAGATACGCAGTATTTT. Translation: CSASSDLQDTQYF.

The sample holds many counts of this clonotype. The rearrangement joins TRBV27 to TRBJ2-3, with D perhaps matching TRBD1 or TRBD2 (5 bases each). The CDR3 loop spans 14 amino acids. The V gene's germline CDR1 is MNHEY and CDR2 SMNVEV (reference sequence). The ends were cut back, 3 bases at V and 7 bases at J, with 14 bases in the middle. CDR3: CASSFSGRGNTQYF. The CDR3 DNA reads as TGTGCCAGCAGTTTCAGCGGTAGGGGCAATACGCAGTATTTT.

This clonotype was seen many times. This chain joins TRBV20-1 and TRBJ2-3; D is uncertain. This CDR3 spans 15 amino acids. V shed 0 bases and J shed 4 bases, with 14 bases lying between them. The germline CDR1 and CDR2 sequences are DFQATT and SNEGSKA (reference sequence). CDR3 in DNA: TGCAGTGCTAGAGATCTCGGGTTGTCCGCAGATACGCAGTATTTT. It is translated as CSARDLGLSADTQYF.

This clonotype was counted ten times or more. V usage is TRBV5-8 and J usage is TRBJ1-5; 7 bases are a match to TRBD1. Trimming cost V 4 bases and J 3 bases; bases outside gene matches: 10. The CDR3 sequence is 16 residues long. Germline CDR1 reads SGHTS; CDR2 reads YDEGEE. CDR3 in DNA: TGTGCCAGCAGCCTATTGACAGGGCTCGACAATCAGCCCCAGCATTTT. It yields the protein CASSLLTGLDNQPQHF.

This clonotype showed up many times. The rearrangement links TRBV6-6 to TRBJ1-1; D gene uncertain. The CDR3 consists of 13 residues. V lost 2 bases, J lost 1 base, and 5 bases lay in between. The germline V gene encodes CDR1 MNHNY and CDR2 SVGAGI (reference sequence). The CDR3 nucleotides read TGTGCCAGCAGTTACAGTCAGAACACTGAAGCTTTCTTT. Residues: CASSYSQNTEAFF.

This clonotype was counted many times. V is TRBV3-1 and J is TRBJ1-1; D call uncertain. The length of the CDR3 is 12 residues. Germline CDR1 reads LGHDT; CDR2 reads YNNKEL (reference sequence). V lost 1 base and J lost 6, with 6 bases in between. This chain's CDR3 is CASSQGLSEAFF. DNA for the CDR3: TGTGCCAGCAGCCAAGGACTCTCTGAAGCTTTCTTT.

This clonotype was seen many times. The chain couples TRBV19 to TRBJ2-1; D is uncertain. V was trimmed by 6 bases and J by 4 bases, leaving 19 bases between them. This CDR3 has 16 residues. Looked up from germline, CDR1 is LNHDA and CDR2 is SQIVND (reference sequence). CDR3 sequence (DNA): TGTGCCAGTAGCGAAGTAATAAGTACCTGGTACAATGAGCAGTTCTTC. It codes for CASSEVISTWYNEQFF.

The rearrangement uses TRBV6-6 and TRBJ1-1; D uncertain. V was pared by 4 bases and J by 3 bases, with 9 bases between. The CDR3 length is 13 residues. Germline assignment: CDR1 MNHNY and CDR2 SVGAGI (reference sequence). DNA for the CDR3: TGTGCCAGCAGTTCCGTCCGGGACACTGAAGCTTTCTTT. This sequence encodes CASSSVRDTEAFF.

This clonotype was picked up many times. The genes are TRBV12-3 or TRBV12-4 and TRBJ2-5; D is unresolved. Trimming shortened V by 5 bases and J by 4 bases, and 20 bases separated the two germline ends. This CDR3 comprises 16 residues. For the CDR3, the DNA is TGTGCCAGCAGTCCGCCACCGTCTCGTGTCGGAGAGACCCAGTACTTC. Protein sequence: CASSPPPSRVGETQYF.

In this sample, this clonotype turned up many times. The rearrangement joins TRBV23-1 to TRBJ1-5, with D possibly TRBD1 on 5 matching bases. TRBV23-1 is reported as an ORF; its role is uncertain. The CDR3 consists of 13 residues. The ends were cut back, 6 bases at V and 6 bases at J, with 12 bases in the middle. The CDR3 loop is CASSGRGLQPQHF. The CDR3 nucleotides read TGCGCCAGCAGCGGACGGGGACTTCAGCCCCAGCATTTT.

Ten or more counts support this clonotype. This rearrangement joins TRBV29-1 to TRBJ1-1; TRBD1 matches 8 bases. The germline V gene has CDR1 SQVTM and CDR2 ANQGSEA. Trimming cost V 6 bases and J 3 bases; bases outside gene matches: 12. The CDR3 is made up of 15 amino acids. CDR3 bases: TGCAGCGTCGCCACTCCGGACAGGGCTTACACTGAAGCTTTCTTT. It specifies CSVATPDRAYTEAFF.

This clonotype was recorded many times. The V and J genes are TRBV19 and TRBJ2-3; possibly TRBD1 or TRBD2 for D (5 bases each). From germline, CDR1 is LNHDA and CDR2 SQIVND (reference sequence). V shed 6 bases and J shed 0 bases, with 22 bases lying between them. This CDR3 has 18 residues. The CDR3 coding sequence is TGTGCCAGTAGCAATACAAGGACCGGGACGACTAGCACAGATACGCAGTATTTT. This encodes CASSNTRTGTTSTDTQYF.

At least ten counts were recorded for this clonotype. The V call is TRBV30, the J call TRBJ2-1; 11 bases line up with TRBD2. CDR1 is GTSNPN, CDR2 SVGIG, per germline (reference sequence). The CDR3 runs to 14 residues. Trimming took 5 bases from V and 2 from J; bases not matched to a gene: 2. The CDR3 spells CAWELAGAYNEQFF. CDR3 in DNA: TGTGCCTGGGAACTAGCGGGGGCCTACAATGAGCAGTTCTTC.

There are many counts of this clonotype. V gene TRBV10-3 combines with J gene TRBJ1-1, with a tentative D call TRBD1 (5 bases). V dropped 3 bases and J dropped 1 base, with 9 bases sitting between them. Germline-derived CDR1 and CDR2 are ENHRY and SYGVKD. The CDR3 loop spans 14 amino acids. CDR3 sequence (DNA): TGTGCCATCAGTGAACTAACAGGGAACACTGAAGCTTTCTTT. As protein: CAISELTGNTEAFF.

This clonotype appeared many times. This chain links TRBV28 with TRBJ1-1; 9 bases fit TRBD1. The CDR3 runs 12 residues. CDR1 and CDR2 (germline): MDHEN, SYDVKM. The V segment lost 5 bases and the J segment 10 bases; nucleotides outside the gene matches: 5. The CDR3 here is CASSGDRAGAFF. CDR3 DNA sequence: TGTGCCAGCAGTGGGGACAGGGCTGGAGCTTTCTTT.

Concerning this clonotype itself: With only one base between it and a far larger clone, this is likely a read error. The V gene is TRBV10-3, the J gene TRBJ2-7; the match to TRBD1 covers 7 bases. The CDR3 extends over 13 amino acids. Germline V CDR1 and CDR2: ENHRY, SYGVKD. V shed 5 bases and J 3 bases; nucleotides not matched to a gene: 4. CDR3 coding DNA: TGTGCCATCAGTTACAGGGACAGCTACGAGCAGTACTTC. Amino acid sequence: CAISYRDSYEQYF.

Ten or more counts support this clonotype. CDR3 coding DNA: TGTGCCTGGAGTCGGGACGGAGAAGCTTTCTTT. Translation: CAWSRDGEAFF. The chain carries TRBV30 and TRBJ1-1, with a weak D call TRBD1 (5 bases). The CDR3 is made up of 11 amino acids. The V gene lost 2 bases and the J gene lost 8 bases, with 9 bases spanning the gap. CDR1 and CDR2 from the germline V gene are GTSNPN and SVGIG (reference sequence).

This clonotype was counted ten times or more. The chain carries TRBV5-1 and TRBJ1-2; D is undetermined. V was pared by 3 bases and J by 4 bases, with 10 bases between. CDR1 is SGHRS, CDR2 YFSETQ, per germline. The CDR3 runs 13 residues. The CDR3 DNA sequence: TGCGCCAGCAGCTCGCAGCGTTTCTATGGCTACACCTTC. Amino acids: CASSSQRFYGYTF.

In its sample, this clonotype was seen many times. The chain recombines TRBV11-2 with TRBJ1-5; D call uncertain. The V gene lost 4 bases and the J gene lost 7 bases, with 11 bases spanning the gap. CDR3 size: 13 residues. Germline assignment: CDR1 SGHAT and CDR2 FQNNGV. CDR3 sequence: CASSSTTGQPQHF. The CDR3 nucleotides are TGTGCCAGCAGCTCGACAACCGGCCAGCCCCAGCATTTT.

This clonotype came up many times. This chain joins TRBV25-1 and TRBJ1-1; D perhaps matches TRBD1 (5 bases). The germline V gene has CDR1 MGHDK and CDR2 SYGVNS. The CDR3 is 14 amino acids. V was cut by 4 bases and J by 11 bases, with 20 bases left in between. The CDR3 is CASSVPGGTSGAFF. CDR3 DNA: TGTGCCAGCAGTGTACCGGGAGGGACGTCTGGGGCTTTCTTT.

V and J are TRBV28 and TRBJ1-1; 8 nucleotides agree with TRBD1. Germline lookup yields CDR1 MDHEN and CDR2 SYDVKM. This CDR3 contains 15 residues. J was trimmed by 5 bases and V by 6 bases; bases with no gene match: 11. The CDR3 bases are TGTGCCAGCAGGCAGCAGGGGGCGAGGTCGACTGAAGCTTTCTTT. Translation: CASRQQGARSTEAFF.

This clonotype was detected ten times or more. As DNA, the CDR3 is TGTGCCAGCAGTTTACTCTTGCGAGCGGGGGTGACAAGCTCCTACAATGAGCAGTTCTTC. This codes for CASSLLLRAGVTSSYNEQFF. V gene TRBV12-3 or TRBV12-4 combines with J gene TRBJ2-1; 8 bases are a match to TRBD2. After removal of 2 bases from V and 0 bases from J, the junction contained 15 bases not matched to a gene. CDR3 length: 20 amino acids.

This clonotype has a count of ten or more. The V and J genes are TRBV12-3 or TRBV12-4 and TRBJ1-5; D remains unclear. This CDR3 contains 17 residues. Trimming pared 4 bases from V and 2 bases from J, leaving 18 bases between. CDR3 DNA sequence: TGTGCCAGCAGTTCCCGACCGACACCACTTGGCAATCAGCCCCAGCATTTT. It translates to CASSSRPTPLGNQPQHF.

The chain carries TRBV10-3 and TRBJ1-1; 9 bases fit TRBD1. The germline V gene encodes CDR1 ENHRY and CDR2 SYGVKD. The CDR3 sequence is 15 residues long. Trimming cost V 4 bases and J 4 bases; bases outside gene matches: 7. In DNA, the CDR3 is TGTGCCATCAGTGGGGCCGGGACAGGGAGCACTGAAGCTTTCTTT. Translated, it gives CAISGAGTGSTEAFF.